The 5 T cell receptor beta chains below were found in one sample sequenced in a study of cytomegalovirus exposure and HLA in healthy donors. The PCR had 60 Vbeta and 13 Jbeta primers. Data came from immunoSEQ multiplex PCR; TCRdb stores just in-frame clones and leaves some out. The sample lists a few hundred thousand clones, around 83% occurring once. Sequenced: PBMCs. These TCRs come from a girl between 10 and 17 years old in good health and CMV-seronegative.

The chain links TRBV6-5 to TRBJ2-1, with 8 bases aligning to TRBD2. Germline loops: CDR1 MNHEY, CDR2 SVGAGI. V trimming: 5 bases; J trimming: 2 bases; junction bases outside the gene matches: 5. This CDR3 spans 15 amino acids. CDR3 coding DNA: TGTGCCAGCAGTCCCCGTAGCGGGGCCTACAATGAGCAGTTCTTC. It codes for CASSPRSGAYNEQFF.

This clone was found a few times. The chain employs TRBV10-3 and TRBJ2-1, with D hard to call. The germline V gene has CDR1 ENHRY and CDR2 SYGVKD. V was trimmed by 2 bases and J by 8 bases, leaving 16 bases between them. The CDR3 extends over 15 amino acids. The CDR3 is CAISEEAWSVHEQFF. CDR3 coding DNA: TGTGCCATCAGTGAGGAGGCTTGGTCTGTCCATGAGCAGTTCTTC.

The chain uses TRBV6-6 and TRBJ2-7, with a weak D call TRBD1 (6 bases). The CDR3 has 13 residues. V was shortened by 5 bases and J by 6 bases, with 14 bases between the two germline ends. CDR1 is MNHNY, CDR2 SVGAGI, per germline (reference sequence). The CDR3 region has the DNA TGTGCCAGCAGTGGGCAGGGGCTGAGCGAGCAGTACTTC. Translation: CASSGQGLSEQYF.

The genes are TRBV4-1 and TRBJ2-3, with D possibly TRBD2 on 5 matching bases. Trimming removed 0 bases from V and 3 bases from J, with 16 bases in between. The CDR3 totals 17 residues. Germline CDR1 MGHRA, CDR2 YSYEKL. The CDR3 region has the DNA TGCGCCAGCAGCCAAGATGGAACTAGGAGAGCAACAGATACGCAGTATTTT. Its protein product is CASSQDGTRRATDTQYF.

The chain couples TRBV20-1 to TRBJ2-5; 7 bases are shared with TRBD1. V lost 7 bases and J lost 5; bases outside the gene matches: 4. This CDR3 contains 11 residues. Per the germline V gene, CDR1 is DFQATT and CDR2 is SNEGSKA (reference sequence). CDR3 coding DNA: TGCAGTGAGACAGGGTCGGAGACCCAGTACTTC. This encodes CSETGSETQYF.